The rows below give T cell receptor beta chains drawn from one sample of a study of a mutant IDH1 vaccine in newly diagnosed glioma. No antigen is known for these receptors. Method: immunoSEQ multiplex PCR; TCRdb's copy keeps in-frame clones and lacks some. The sample shows 50,000 to 70,000 clones, about 73% of them seen only once. This specimen was PBMCs, taken from a glioma patient whose treatment included an IDH1 peptide vaccine. The receptors originated from a man aged 50 or older with glioma. Each CDR3 is given with its conserved first and last residue. The order of the fields is D gene, V gene, CDR3 protein. D genes are given only for firm matches.

>NA|TRBV7-6
CASSSQAVGYGYTF
>TRBD2|TRBV7-2
CASSLPLLAGGFYEQYF
>NA|TRBV5-1
CASSLGQASYEQYF
>NA|TRBV7-6
CASGKGTDTQYF
>NA|TRBV7-9
CASSLYEGTEAFF
>NA|TRBV30
CAWRGTLYNEQFF
>NA|TRBV2
CASRPDRSQETQYF
>TRBD2|TRBV2
CASSRLAGSYNEQFF
>NA|TRBV2
CASSPRATTDTQYF
>NA|TRBV6-1
CASRGWRLNQPQHF
>TRBD1|TRBV30
CAWSDALPGQGTDTQYF
>NA|TRBV5-5
CASSLQGRPEETQYF
>TRBD1|TRBV4-2
CASSQGDRRGGYTF
>TRBD1|TRBV5-4
CASSVGGGYSPLHF
>NA|TRBV5-6
CASSLAYSFDGELFF
>NA|TRBV30
CAWSSWDGGYTF
>NA|TRBV4-2
CASSTGTPADTQYF
>NA|TRBV6-1
CASSEAGEQYF
>TRBD2|TRBV7-8
CASSSLAGAYYEQYF
>NA|TRBV4-3
CASSQEFRGQPQHF
>TRBD2|TRBV30
CAWSVTSGGEQYF
>TRBD1|TRBV7-2
CASSPTGGSVYEQYF
>TRBD2|TRBV7-2
CASSPGGPPHEQYF
>TRBD1|TRBV11-3
CASSSAGTGYNEQFF
>TRBD1|TRBV6-1
CASMDRGRNEKLFF
>TRBD1|TRBV6-1
CASLRGVGEKLFF
>NA|TRBV27
CASSGRNQGLEAFF
>TRBD2|TRBV27
CASSLLAGLTDTQYF
>NA|TRBV5-1
CASSLERGATGELFF
>TRBD1|TRBV6-6
CASSYGTGMDRELFF
>TRBD1|TRBV18
CASSPSTGGNTEAFF
>NA|TRBV30
CAWSVLLSEAFF
>TRBD1|TRBV10-3
CAISENAGTGSVEQYF